This T cell receptor beta chain was retrieved from a study of blood T cell repertoires in COVID-19. V was cut by 1 base and J by 9 bases, with 13 bases left in between. The CDR3 sequence is 14 residues long. The germline V gene encodes CDR1 SGHDN and CDR2 FVKESK. Original methodology: For nucleated cells, counts were estimated from reference gene primer amplification. The assay was immunoSEQ multiplex PCR, and TCRdb's table has in-frame clones only and misses some. V and J calls and clone size are given by that table; D and trimming were obtained from the DNA. The table shows roughly 300,000 clones, with approximately 92% occurring only once.

J is TRBJ2-1 and V is TRBV14; D unresolved. The sequence was collected from a woman in her thirties with COVID-19, enrolled during active disease. Sequencing was carried out using peripheral blood. This CDR3 reads CASSQVSKLGEQFF. CDR3 nucleotides: TGTGCCAGCAGCCAAGTATCCAAGCTCGGTGAGCAGTTCTTC.